This entry concerns a single T cell receptor (beta chain). Its antigen remains unknown. This record comes from a study of T cell responses to AZD1222 COVID-19 vaccine. Overall study findings and caveats: Reports say nearly half of spike-specific TCRs go after unmutated variant regions. The donors showed a predominance of white British ancestry and of females, with possible underestimation of clonal diversity.

The protocol was immunoSEQ multiplex PCR, while the TCRdb copy is restricted to in-frame clones and leaves out a portion. The repertoire holds some 98,000 clones, with about 88% as singletons. This specimen was peripheral blood, taken on day 0 of AZD1222 vaccination. This clonotype was obtained from an adult in good health.

The CDR3 coding sequence is TGCGCCAGCAGCCCCGGGGGAAGGGGCGGACTAGCGGGGGACAATGAGCAGTTCTTC. Amino acids: CASSPGGRGGLAGDNEQFF. The chain uses TRBV5-1 and TRBJ2-1; TRBD2 matches 13 bases. V dropped 4 bases and J dropped 5; count of bases not matched to a gene: 15. Germline V gene data show CDR1 as SGHRS and CDR2 as YFSETQ. This CDR3 has 19 residues.